These 5 T cell receptor beta chains were sequenced from one sample in a study of blood T cells in healthy people across ages. Combining a sample-barcoded 5' primer with a J-beta primer mix, a second PCR ran for about 7 to 12 cycles. TCRdb fed the 5' RACE reads into MiXCR, producing one record per CDR3 protein. The table has some 1.5 million distinct CDR3 sequences, roughly 27% seen once. Sequenced material: blood. The receptors were sampled from a woman aged 25 to 39 in good health.

The chain carries TRBV7-9 and TRBJ2-5, with 13 bases that match TRBD2. The CDR3 loop spans 17 amino acids. The germline CDR1 and CDR2 sequences are SEHNR and FQNEAQ (reference sequence). V was clipped by 3 bases and J by 5 bases; unmatched bases: 9. The CDR3 bases are TGTGCCAGCAGCTTCGGGACTAGCGGGGACCTAAGGGAGACCCAGTACTTC. Protein sequence: CASSFGTSGDLRETQYF.

The CDR3 region is CATSRGLLAEYNEQFF. The CDR3 DNA is TGTGCCACCAGCAGAGGATTGCTGGCAGAATACAATGAGCAGTTCTTC. The chain combines TRBV15 with TRBJ2-1, with no clear D. Per germline, CDR1 LNHNV and CDR2 YYDKDF (reference sequence). The CDR3 is 16 amino acids. The ends were cut back, 1 base at V and 4 bases at J, with 14 bases in the middle.

This clonotype was seen a few times. The chain employs TRBV5-1 and TRBJ1-2; 7 positions match TRBD1. Germline V gives CDR1 SGHRS, CDR2 YFSETQ. The CDR3 has 14 amino acids. Germline trimming cut 3 bases from V and 6 bases from J; bases unmatched to any gene: 8. The CDR3 DNA follows: TGCGCCAGCAGCTCTGGACAGGAGGCAGATGGCTACACCTTC. It is translated as CASSSGQEADGYTF.

The chain couples TRBV7-2 to TRBJ2-3, with D possibly TRBD1 on 5 matching bases. Germline V CDR1 and CDR2: SGHTA, FQGNSA. This CDR3 is built from 16 residues. V lost 4 bases, J lost 3 bases, and 17 bases lay in between. For the CDR3, the DNA is TGTGCCAGCAGCTCCTCTTTGGCGCCAGGGACAGATACGCAGTATTTT. Translating gives CASSSSLAPGTDTQYF.

This clonotype was seen more than once but under ten times. The rearrangement uses TRBV10-2 and TRBJ2-1; D gene uncertain. Germline lookup yields CDR1 WSHSY and CDR2 SAAADI. Trimming removed 4 bases from V and 0 bases from J, with 13 bases in between. The CDR3 loop spans 16 amino acids. The CDR3 reads CASSVSPDVSYNEQFF. CDR3 in DNA: TGCGCCAGCAGTGTGAGCCCGGACGTCTCCTACAATGAGCAGTTCTTC.